This section outlines one T cell receptor beta chain sequence together with its context. The antigen is undetermined. This entry is derived from a study of T cell responses to AZD1222 COVID-19 vaccine. Whole-study findings and limits: The donor cohort was predominantly white British with a female majority, and clonal diversity may have been underestimated.

The protocol was immunoSEQ multiplex PCR, while the TCRdb copy is restricted to in-frame clones and leaves out a portion. The data contain about 120,000 clones, about 90% of them singletons. Germline CDR1 and CDR2: SEHNR and FQNEAQ (reference sequence). This CDR3 contains 14 residues. V lost 3 bases to trimming and J lost 2 bases; unmatched junction nucleotides: 0. The chain joins TRBV7-9 to TRBJ2-7; 11 bases map to TRBD2. The TCR originated in an adult in good health. The sample was peripheral blood, taken on day 0 of AZD1222 vaccination. This chain's CDR3 is CASSFSGGAYEQYF. The CDR3 coding sequence is TGTGCCAGCAGCTTTAGCGGGGGGGCCTACGAGCAGTACTTC.